Sequencing of this T cell receptor beta chain was carried out in a study of CD8+CD57+ T cells in acquired aplastic anemia (dated by TCRdb to the late 2010s). Some background on the complete study: Extracted DNA from sorted CD4+ and CD8+ cells averaged approximately 3 ug, ranging from roughly 0.17 to 27.4 ug. CD8+CD57+ expansion was defined as frequency above the mean frequency observed in healthy subjects.

The CDR3, from cysteine to phenylalanine, totals 15 residues. Just CDR3 DNA is preserved here, 45 bases in frame from base 1. V and J lose 4 bases and 4 bases, and a span of 17 bases separates them. As encoded in the germline V gene (reference sequence), CDR1 is DFQATT while CDR2 is SNEGSKA. Flow cytometry had shown CD8+CD57+ cell expansion in the patients selected for sequencing. Every patient had severe acquired aplastic anemia, diagnosed using the International Study of Aplastic Anemia and Agranulocytosis and Camitta criteria. No therapy had been received by the patients at the time of blood sampling. In this study, sorted CD4+ and CD8+ T cells from the blood of healthy subjects and of severe aplastic anemia patients had their TCR repertoires deep-sequenced. Patients were enrolled under clinicaltrials.gov protocols 00001620, 01623167, 00001397, 00071045, 00081523 and 00961064 in the USA. Ficoll-Paque density gradient centrifugation was used to isolate peripheral blood mononuclear cells. Before DNA extraction, CD4+ and CD8+ T cells were sorted with FACS or magnetic beads.

Worth noting for this clonotype: Its antigen is unknown. It has no much larger one-base neighbor in the sample; base qualities were not kept.

Points the paper makes about the study in general: Patients and healthy controls showed no significant difference in CD8+ Simpson's diversity (P=0.060). Roughly 30 CD8+ CDR3 sequences were shared between patients and controls but appeared highly expressed in patients and within their immunodominant clones.

Profiling of TCR beta VDJ combinations and CDR3 sequences used genomic DNA as the template. TCR repertoire sequencing was run on an Illumina HiSeq 2000. The authors processed their data as follows. Repertoire assessment relied on Simpson's diversity index, CDR3 size and DJ length profiles, and TRBV/TRBJ rearrangement plots. The immunodominant clone was defined as the most abundant DNA sequence in deep sequencing data. CDR3 amino acid sequences were screened for sharing across subjects and were compared with published repertoires and the VDJdb database. The public reads were reanalyzed by TCRdb: fastp trimming at Q25, MiXCR alignment, in-frame beta chains only. Merged by CDR3 protein, the rows form single entries marked with the most common genes and DNA. These V and J calls derive from TCRdb rather than the authors' analysis. Recorded for this sample are hundreds of thousands of distinct CDR3 sequences; roughly 34% of them occurred a single time. Of the sample, 0.75% to 0.95% is held by the ten largest clones.

In this chain, TRBV20-1 is recombined with TRBJ2-1; matching of 6 bases hints at TRBD1 as the D gene. The TCR sequence derives from a human donor with aplastic anemia. Sequencing was performed on sorted CD4+, CD8+, or CD8+CD57+ T cells (not recorded which) from PBMCs. The nucleotide sequence is given as TGCAGTGCTATGCAAGAAACAGGGCCTTACAATGAGCAGTTCTTC. This encodes CSAMQETGPYNEQFF.